The clone carrying this T cell receptor (beta chain) was seen a handful of times. This entry comes from a study of blood T cell repertoires in COVID-19. Study at large: The origin of the acute and convalescent COVID-19 samples was the United States, Italy and Spain. Nucleic acid was either cDNA or gDNA, and it came from T cells, B-cell-depleted T cells, or PBMCs.

Per the authors' pipeline: Amplification of reference gene primers provided the estimated nucleated cell counts. Only in-frame clones appear in the TCRdb table, and some are missing; sequencing was by immunoSEQ multiplex PCR. For V, J and clone size, that table is used; D and trimming come from the DNA. This sample has 110,000 to 150,000 clones; approximately 80% occur once, and the top ten carry 5% to 7.5%. Sequenced sample: peripheral blood. This sequence was found in a human donor in a cohort sampled during active COVID-19.

CDR3 in amino acids: CASSLRGTSYSNQPQHF. CDR3 in DNA: TGTGCCAGCAGTTTAAGGGGGACATCCTATAGCAATCAGCCCCAGCATTTT. The rearrangement links TRBV27 to TRBJ1-5; tentative D call: TRBD1 (6 bases). The CDR3 contains 17 residues. V shed 2 bases and J shed 0 bases, with 14 bases lying between them. Germline-derived CDR1 and CDR2 are MNHEY and SMNVEV (reference sequence).